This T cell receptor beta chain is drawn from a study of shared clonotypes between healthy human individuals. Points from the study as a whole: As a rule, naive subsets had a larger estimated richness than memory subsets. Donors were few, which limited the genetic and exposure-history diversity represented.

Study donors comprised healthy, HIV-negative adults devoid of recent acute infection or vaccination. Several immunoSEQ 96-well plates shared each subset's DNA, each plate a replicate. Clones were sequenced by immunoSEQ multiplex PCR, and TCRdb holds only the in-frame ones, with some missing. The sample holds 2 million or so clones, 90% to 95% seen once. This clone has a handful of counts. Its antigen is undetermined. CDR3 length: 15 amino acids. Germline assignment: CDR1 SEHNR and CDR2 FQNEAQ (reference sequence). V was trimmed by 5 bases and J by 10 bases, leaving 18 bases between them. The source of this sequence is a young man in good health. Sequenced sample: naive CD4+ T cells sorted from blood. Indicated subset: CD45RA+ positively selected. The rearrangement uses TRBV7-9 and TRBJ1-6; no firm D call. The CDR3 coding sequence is TGTGCCAGCAGCCAAAAGTGGCGGGAGTCATCACCCCTCCACTTT. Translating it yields CASSQKWRESSPLHF.